The 16 T cell receptor beta chains listed next were all sequenced from one sample in a study of blood T cell repertoires in COVID-19. This table comes from immunoSEQ multiplex PCR, and its TCRdb copy is limited to in-frame clones, with some not included. The table records 180,000 or so clones, 70% to 90% of them present only once. Sequences were obtained from peripheral blood. The receptors come from a person aged 70 to 85 with COVID-19, enrolled during active disease.

The chain employs TRBV30 and TRBJ1-5; TRBD1 aligns across 8 bases. Per germline, CDR1 GTSNPN and CDR2 SVGIG (reference sequence). CDR3 length equals 18 residues. J was trimmed by 2 bases and V by 2 bases; bases with no gene match: 14. The CDR3 region is CAWSLGTGGLQGNQPQHF. In DNA form, the CDR3 reads TGTGCCTGGAGTTTGGGTACAGGGGGTTTACAGGGCAATCAGCCCCAGCATTTT.

The chain carries TRBV3-1 (or the pseudogene TRBV3-2) and TRBJ1-2, with D hard to call. CDR1 is LGHDT, CDR2 YNNKEL, per germline (reference sequence). CDR3 length: 15 amino acids. V lost 3 bases to trimming and J lost 0 bases, with 11 bases between them. The CDR3 protein is CASSQWTSANYGYTF. The CDR3 DNA follows: TGTGCCAGCAGCCAGTGGACTTCTGCTAACTATGGCTACACCTTC.

The chain has TRBV11-2 and TRBJ2-2; 7 bases match TRBD1. This CDR3 is 14 amino acids long. V lost 5 bases to trimming and J lost 4 bases; unmatched junction nucleotides: 4. Germline CDR1 and CDR2: SGHAT and FQNNGV. In nucleotides, the CDR3 is TGTGCCAGCAGCCCTAACAGGGGCACCGGGGAGCTGTTTTTT. Residues: CASSPNRGTGELFF. Variable domain in full (rest from reference TRBV11-2 and TRBJ2-2): EAGVAQSPRYKIIEKRQSVAFWCNPISGHATLYWYQQILGQGPKLLIQFQNNGVVDDSQLPKDRFSAERLKGVDSTLKIQPAKLEDSAVYLCASSPNRGTGELFFGEGSRLTVL.

This clone has a handful of counts. The CDR3 DNA reads TGTGCCAGCAGTTTACGTCCGGAGTTCGAGCAGTTCTTC. Amino acids: CASSLRPEFEQFF. The chain joins TRBV27 to TRBJ2-1; D ambiguous. V shed 2 bases and J shed 10 bases, with 12 bases lying between them. Germline values: CDR1 MNHEY, CDR2 SMNVEV (reference sequence). There are 13 residues in the CDR3.

The chain combines TRBV18 with TRBJ1-5; D is perhaps TRBD1 (5 bases). Germline values: CDR1 KGHSH, CDR2 LQKENI. V gave up 3 bases and J gave up 2 bases, with 8 bases separating them. The CDR3 runs 14 residues. CDR3 residues: CASSPGQRNQPQHF. The CDR3 bases are TGTGCCAGCTCACCGGGGCAACGCAATCAGCCCCAGCATTTT.

DNA for the CDR3: TGTGCCAGCGGACTACCGGGACAGGGGTTTTACGAGCAGTACTTC. This gives the protein CASGLPGQGFYEQYF. This chain connects TRBV7-9 to TRBJ2-7, with 10 bases aligning to TRBD1. The V and J ends lost 8 bases and 4 bases, in that order; junction bases with no gene match: 11. The CDR3 extends over 15 amino acids. Looked up from germline, CDR1 is SEHNR and CDR2 is FQNEAQ (reference sequence).

The chain is built from TRBV10-2 and TRBJ1-1; 8 positions agree with TRBD1. This CDR3 is 14 amino acids long. V lost 6 bases to trimming and J lost 0 bases; unmatched junction nucleotides: 3. Germline CDR1 and CDR2: WSHSY and SAAADI. The CDR3 protein is CASRTGAMNTEAFF. Written as DNA, the CDR3 is TGCGCCAGCAGGACAGGGGCCATGAACACTGAAGCTTTCTTT.

This clone was recorded once. The CDR3 nucleotides are TGTGCCAGCAGCTTTTTAGCACTAGCGGGAGGAGAGACCCAGTACTTC. Its translation is CASSFLALAGGETQYF. V and J are TRBV7-9 and TRBJ2-5; 12 positions match TRBD2. The length of the CDR3 is 16 residues. Germline values: CDR1 SEHNR, CDR2 FQNEAQ (reference sequence). Trimming removed 3 bases from V and 4 bases from J; junction bases left unmatched: 6.

This clone has only a few counts. The gene calls are TRBV5-1 and TRBJ2-7, with a tentative D call TRBD1 (5 bases). V was cut by 0 bases and J by 1 base, with 5 bases left in between. Germline values: CDR1 SGHRS, CDR2 YFSETQ. CDR3 length equals 13 residues. The CDR3, as DNA: TGCGCCAGCAGCTTGGGACAGTCCTACGAGCAGTACTTC. The encoded protein is CASSLGQSYEQYF.

The chain joins TRBV4-3 to TRBJ2-2; 11 bases are shared with TRBD2. The trim removed 1 base at V and 3 bases at J, leaving 1 base unmatched. There are 16 residues in the CDR3. Germline V CDR1 and CDR2: LGHNA, YSLEER. The CDR3 loop reads CASSQVSGRDTGELFF. The CDR3 DNA sequence: TGCGCCAGCAGCCAAGTTAGCGGGAGGGACACCGGGGAGCTGTTTTTT.

The rearrangement links TRBV6-9 to TRBJ1-5; 7 nucleotides line up with TRBD1. The germline gives CDR1 MNHGY, CDR2 SVAAGI. There are 15 residues in the CDR3. Trimming removed 0 bases from V and 4 bases from J; junction bases left unmatched: 3. The CDR3 region is CASSYSGTENQPQHF. CDR3 coding DNA: TGTGCCAGCAGTTATTCGGGGACAGAAAATCAGCCCCAGCATTTT.

The J gene is TRBJ1-6, the V gene TRBV6-5, with 7 bases that match TRBD1. The ends lost 0 bases at V and 8 bases at J; junction bases unmatched: 4. In germline, CDR1 is MNHEY, CDR2 SVGAGI. The CDR3 extends over 15 amino acids. CDR3 sequence (DNA): TGTGCCAGCAGTTACTCCCGACAGGGATATTCACCCCTCCACTTT. Amino acids: CASSYSRQGYSPLHF.

CDR3 protein: CASSLQGEVTEAFF. The CDR3 DNA reads TGTGCCAGCAGCTTGCAGGGGGAGGTCACTGAAGCTTTCTTT. The genes are TRBV7-2 and TRBJ1-1; TRBD1 aligns across 7 bases. The CDR3 contains 14 residues. The V gene's germline CDR1 is SGHTA and CDR2 FQGNSA. V was clipped by 3 bases and J by 4 bases; unmatched bases: 5.

The chain is built from TRBV5-5 and TRBJ2-3; weak D call: TRBD2 (5 bases). V gave up 6 bases and J gave up 1 base, with 12 bases separating them. The CDR3 runs to 14 residues. CDR1 SGHKS and CDR2 YYEKEE come from the germline V gene (reference sequence). The CDR3 protein is CASTSGERTDTQYF. Written as DNA, the CDR3 is TGTGCCAGCACGAGCGGAGAGCGCACAGATACGCAGTATTTT. Supplemented by reference TRBV5-5 and TRBJ2-3, the full variable domain reads DAGVTQSPTHLIKTRGQQVTLRCSPISGHKSVSWYQQVLGQGPQFIFQYYEKEERGRGNFPDRFSARQFPNYSSELNVNALLLGDSALYLCASTSGERTDTQYFGPGTRLTVL.

This clone was seen only once. This sequence joins TRBV7-9 and TRBJ1-3; 8 bases align to TRBD1. Germline V gives CDR1 SEHNR, CDR2 FQNEAQ (reference sequence). This CDR3 has 14 amino acids. The J segment lost 7 bases and the V segment lost 3 bases, leaving 5 bases of the junction unmatched. This chain's CDR3 is CASSFSDRDNTIYF. CDR3 DNA sequence: TGTGCCAGCAGCTTTTCGGACAGGGATAACACCATATATTTT.

The chain joins TRBV7-8 to TRBJ1-6; 9 nucleotides align to TRBD1. In germline, CDR1 is SGHVS, CDR2 FQNEAQ. The CDR3 contains 17 residues. J gave up 8 bases and V 0 bases, and 8 bases lay outside the gene matches. In DNA form, the CDR3 reads TGTGCCAGCAGCTTAGCGCTGGGACAGGGATTGCATTCACCCCTCCACTTT. It encodes CASSLALGQGLHSPLHF.